This T cell receptor beta chain was profiled in a study of T cells in Graves' hyperthyroidism and ophthalmopathy. The CDR3 regions of TCR beta were amplified from RNA transcripts. A set of HTBI primers served as the primers for a first-round RT-PCR of the TCR CDR3. TCRdb reprocessed the multiplex PCR reads via MiXCR and lists one record per CDR3 protein. This table holds around 350,000 distinct CDR3 sequences, about a sixth found once. This clonotype was observed at least ten times. The antigen remains undetermined. Study-level findings and limits: Using 13 V-J features, a model discriminated ophthalmopathy from stable hyperthyroidism. Most thyroid clonotypes expanded above 0.001 were also detected in blood.

The V gene's germline CDR1 is MNHNS and CDR2 SASEGT. With V trimmed by 4 bases and J by 1 base, 4 bases remained unmatched. CDR3 length: 15 amino acids. First hyperthyroidism diagnosis is when the blood sample was obtained, before any ophthalmopathy symptoms. Using around 10 ml of fresh peripheral blood, PBMCs were prepared. This receptor was obtained from a woman in her 30s with Graves' hyperthyroidism that later progressed to Graves' ophthalmopathy. V is TRBV6-1 and J is TRBJ1-1; 9 bases are shared with TRBD1. Sequencing was carried out using blood. The CDR3 region has the DNA TGTGCCAGCAGTGGGCCGGGACAGGGGAACACTGAAGCTTTCTTT. Encoded protein: CASSGPGQGNTEAFF.